Below, 24 T cell receptor beta chains from the same sample are listed, as sequenced in a study of CD8 T cells in ankylosing spondylitis. Points from the study as a whole: The study identified a TCR beta motif of under ten highly homologous variants that appeared characteristic of ankylosing spondylitis blood.

TCRdb independently ran MiXCR on the 5' RACE reads; one entry per CDR3 protein. The data hold roughly 400,000 distinct CDR3 sequences, with around 20% observed a single time. These receptors' antigens are unknown. The specimen was blood, either unsorted or a sorted T cell fraction (not recorded which). The source is a male donor with ankylosing spondylitis.

This rearrangement joins TRBV5-1 to TRBJ2-1; 10 nucleotides line up with TRBD2. Germline V gene lookup returns CDR1 SGHRS and CDR2 YFSETQ. Unmatched junction bases numbered 9, after V lost 3 bases and J lost 9 bases. The CDR3 loop spans 15 amino acids. The CDR3 DNA sequence: TGCGCCAGCAGCTCGGCCTCTAGCGGGAGCGGTGAGCAGTTCTTC. Translating gives CASSSASSGSGEQFF.

There are a few counts of this clonotype. The chain links TRBV28 to TRBJ2-5, with 9 bases matching TRBD1. CDR3 length: 15 residues. Germline CDR1 is MDHEN and CDR2 is SYDVKM. V shed 5 bases and J 1 base; nucleotides not matched to a gene: 5. In nucleotides, the CDR3 is TGTGCCAGCAGTACGGACAGGGGAGGCCAAGAGACCCAGTACTTC. Its protein is CASSTDRGGQETQYF.

This chain connects TRBV27 to TRBJ2-1; 8 bases match TRBD2. Germline values: CDR1 MNHEY, CDR2 SMNVEV (reference sequence). The J segment lost 5 bases and the V segment lost 2 bases, leaving 5 bases of the junction unmatched. The CDR3 spans 15 residues. CDR3 loop: CASSLNGGGNNEQFF. CDR3 coding DNA: TGTGCCAGCAGTTTAAACGGCGGGGGGAACAATGAGCAGTTCTTC.

This clonotype was seen repeatedly, ten times or more. The V call is TRBV20-1, the J call TRBJ2-1, with 13 bases matching TRBD2. The V and J ends lost 5 bases and 4 bases, in that order; junction bases with no gene match: 2. CDR1 and CDR2 (germline): DFQATT, SNEGSKA (reference sequence). The CDR3 totals 14 residues. The CDR3 coding sequence is TGCAGTGCTGGGGGACTAGCGGGATACAATGAGCAGTTCTTC. It is translated as CSAGGLAGYNEQFF.

This clonotype was seen just once. A much larger clonotype is one base distant, so this may be a read error. The chain employs TRBV3-1 and TRBJ2-1; tentative D call: TRBD2 (6 bases). Germline lookup yields CDR1 LGHDT and CDR2 YNNKEL (reference sequence). This CDR3 contains 13 residues. V was shortened by 0 bases and J by 7 bases, with 7 bases between the two germline ends. CDR3 region: CASSQDGRNEQFF. CDR3 coding DNA: TGTGCCAGCAGCCAAGATGGGAGGAATGAGCAGTTCTTC.

This clonotype was seen only once. This chain links TRBV7-8 with TRBJ1-5, with D uncertain. The CDR3 is 13 amino acids. Germline values: CDR1 SGHVS, CDR2 FQNEAQ. V was shortened by 3 bases and J by 3 bases, with 6 bases between the two germline ends. The CDR3 nucleotides are TGTGCCAGCAGCTTCGGAGTCAATCAGCCCCAGCATTTT. Translated: CASSFGVNQPQHF.

The chain couples TRBV11-2 to TRBJ2-1, with TRBD2 matching over 7 bases. CDR1 and CDR2 from the germline V gene are SGHAT and FQNNGV. J gave up 5 bases and V 0 bases, and 4 bases lay outside the gene matches. There are 15 residues in the CDR3. The CDR3: CASSLDSAGDNEQFF. CDR3 DNA: TGTGCCAGCAGCTTAGATTCGGCGGGAGACAATGAGCAGTTCTTC.

V usage is TRBV12-3 or TRBV12-4 and J usage is TRBJ2-1; D ambiguous. V dropped 6 bases and J dropped 9 bases, with 9 bases sitting between them. This CDR3 has 11 residues. The CDR3 bases are TGTGCCAGCAGCCTCGGAGTTGAGCAGTTCTTC. It specifies CASSLGVEQFF.

This clonotype was observed at least ten times. The chain couples TRBV30 to TRBJ1-1; the D gene is possibly TRBD1 (5 bases). Trimming cost V 3 bases and J 0 bases, with 8 bases left between them. This CDR3 is built from 13 residues. Germline loops: CDR1 GTSNPN, CDR2 SVGIG (reference sequence). The CDR3 bases are TGTGCCTGGAGGAGGGGATTGAACACTGAAGCTTTCTTT. It specifies CAWRRGLNTEAFF. Combining the CDR3 with reference TRBV30 and TRBJ1-1 gives the whole variable domain SQTIHQWPATLVQPVGSPLSLECTVEGTSNPNLYWYRQAAGRGLQLLFYSVGIGQISSEVPQNLSASRPQDRQFILSSKKLLLSDSGFYLCAWRRGLNTEAFFGQGTRLTVV.

This clonotype has only a few counts. The CDR3 DNA reads TGTGCTAGTGGTTTGGTGCTCTCTGGCCCCAATGAGCAGTTCTTC. Residues: CASGLVLSGPNEQFF. The chain has TRBV12-5 and TRBJ2-1; D gene ambiguous. Germline V gives CDR1 LGHNT, CDR2 FRNRAP. The CDR3 spans 15 residues. Trimming shortened V by 0 bases and J by 6 bases, and 12 bases separated the two germline ends. Using reference TRBV12-5 and TRBJ2-1 for the parts outside the CDR3, the full variable domain is DARVTQTPRHKVTEMGQEVTMRCQPILGHNTVFWYRQTMMQGLELLAYFRNRAPLDDSGMPKDRFSAEMPDATLATLKIQPSEPRDSAVYFCASGLVLSGPNEQFFGPGTRLTVL.

The gene calls are TRBV28 and TRBJ2-7; TRBD2 agrees at 11 bases. CDR3 length: 14 residues. J was trimmed by 7 bases and V by 7 bases; bases with no gene match: 9. Germline assignment: CDR1 MDHEN and CDR2 SYDVKM. CDR3 sequence (DNA): TGTGCCAGCACACGGACTAGCGGGCCGGAAGAGCAGTACTTC. The encoded protein is CASTRTSGPEEQYF.

This chain connects TRBV10-3 to TRBJ2-1, with TRBD2 identical over 14 bases. Looked up from germline, CDR1 is ENHRY and CDR2 is SYGVKD. The junction had 12 bases not matched to a gene; V was cut back by 3 bases and J by 8 bases. The CDR3 has 18 residues. This chain's CDR3 is CAISERGTSGSRGDEQFF. CDR3 coding DNA: TGTGCCATCAGTGAACGCGGGACTAGCGGGAGTAGGGGGGATGAGCAGTTCTTC.

In this sample, this clonotype turned up a few times. This chain connects TRBV18 to TRBJ2-4, with D maybe TRBD1 (6 bases). Germline loops: CDR1 KGHSH, CDR2 LQKENI. CDR3 length equals 16 residues. V was shortened by 5 bases and J by 5 bases, with 19 bases between the two germline ends. Here the CDR3 DNA reads TGTGCCAGCTCAGACCCCGCAGGGGATTGGCAAAACATTCAGTACTTC. It yields the protein CASSDPAGDWQNIQYF.

This clonotype was seen many times. The V call is TRBV5-1, the J call TRBJ1-5; 9 bases line up with TRBD1. The trim removed 4 bases at V and 7 bases at J, leaving 9 bases unmatched. This CDR3 is 15 amino acids long. Germline CDR1 is SGHRS and CDR2 is YFSETQ. CDR3 bases: TGCGCCAGCAGCCCCAGGACAGGGGAAGGACAGCCCCAGCATTTT. Its protein is CASSPRTGEGQPQHF.

The chain couples TRBV29-1 to TRBJ1-4, with D possibly matching TRBD1 (6 bases). CDR1 is SQVTM, CDR2 ANQGSEA, per germline. The V and J ends lost 6 bases and 3 bases respectively, with 11 bases between them. The CDR3 spans 13 residues. The CDR3 bases are TGCAGCGTGCAGGGGTTCCCTAATGAAAAACTGTTTTTT. Its translation is CSVQGFPNEKLFF.

The chain combines TRBV10-2 with TRBJ2-4, with 7 bases lining up with TRBD2. After removal of 6 bases from V and 0 bases from J, the junction contained 8 bases not matched to a gene. The CDR3 runs 16 residues. The germline V gene encodes CDR1 WSHSY and CDR2 SAAADI. CDR3 sequence: CASSSFGRVAKNIQYF. The CDR3 DNA sequence: TGCGCCAGCAGCTCCTTTGGGAGGGTAGCCAAAAACATTCAGTACTTC.

This clonotype was counted a few times. This chain links TRBV20-1 with TRBJ2-7; 8 nucleotides match TRBD1. The CDR3 totals 15 residues. CDR1 and CDR2 from the germline V gene are DFQATT and SNEGSKA (reference sequence). V lost 1 base, J lost 4 bases, and 9 bases stayed unmatched. This CDR3 is CSARVGWTGPYEQYF. The CDR3 coding sequence is TGCAGTGCTAGAGTAGGCTGGACAGGGCCTTACGAGCAGTACTTC.

There are a few counts of this clonotype. The V call is TRBV29-1, the J call TRBJ2-1, with 9 bases fitting TRBD2. Germline V lookup: CDR1 SQVTM, CDR2 ANQGSEA. The trim removed 2 bases at V and 1 base at J, leaving 6 bases unmatched. This CDR3 is 16 amino acids long. In DNA form, the CDR3 reads TGCAGCGTTGAACTCGGGACTAGCCTATCCTACAATGAGCAGTTCTTC. Its protein is CSVELGTSLSYNEQFF.

The chain links TRBV25-1 to TRBJ2-7; unclear D gene. The CDR3 spans 16 residues. The V gene's germline CDR1 is MGHDK and CDR2 SYGVNS. Trimming left V 1 base short and J 1 base short, with 14 bases between. CDR3 in amino acids: CASSEFGSSNSYEQYF. CDR3 DNA sequence: TGTGCCAGCAGTGAATTTGGCAGCTCTAATTCCTACGAGCAGTACTTC.

The chain combines TRBV6-4 with TRBJ2-1; a weak D match, TRBD1 (6 bases). The CDR3 loop spans 13 amino acids. V shed 3 bases and J shed 8 bases, with 11 bases lying between them. CDR1 MRHNA and CDR2 SNTAGT come from the germline V gene. CDR3 loop: CASSEQGFDEQFF. CDR3 bases: TGTGCCAGCAGTGAACAGGGCTTCGATGAGCAGTTCTTC.

V gene TRBV7-9 combines with J gene TRBJ1-1, with D tentatively TRBD1 (5 bases). Looked up from germline, CDR1 is SEHNR and CDR2 is FQNEAQ (reference sequence). With 0 bases removed from V and 4 bases from J, the gap between germline ends came to 9 bases. The CDR3 extends over 14 amino acids. The DNA for the CDR3 is TGTGCCAGCAGCTTAGCGGGCAGGGTCACTGAAGCTTTCTTT. Translating gives CASSLAGRVTEAFF. Full variable domain (rest looked up from reference TRBV7-9 and TRBJ1-1): DTGVSQNPRHKITKRGQNVTFRCDPISEHNRLYWYRQTLGQGPEFLTYFQNEAQLEKSRLLSDRFSAERPKGSFSTLEIQRTEQGDSAMYLCASSLAGRVTEAFFGQGTRLTVV.

V gene TRBV18 combines with J gene TRBJ2-7; 11 bases map to TRBD1. The V segment lost 6 bases and the J segment 3 bases; nucleotides outside the gene matches: 10. From germline, CDR1 is KGHSH and CDR2 LQKENI. The CDR3 runs 16 residues. CDR3 DNA: TGTGCCAGCTCTCGAGAGCCGGGACAGGGGGTCTACGAGCAGTACTTC. Amino acids: CASSREPGQGVYEQYF.

This clonotype showed up just a few times. The chain uses TRBV7-2 and TRBJ2-7, with unresolved D. V gave up 1 base and J gave up 3 bases, with 7 bases separating them. The CDR3 contains 13 residues. CDR1 and CDR2 from the germline V gene are SGHTA and FQGNSA. The CDR3 is CASSLVDRYEQYF. The CDR3 nucleotides are TGTGCCAGCAGCTTAGTCGACCGCTACGAGCAGTACTTC. The full variable domain, completed using reference TRBV7-2 and TRBJ2-7, is GAGVSQSPSNKVTEKGKDVELRCDPISGHTALYWYRQSLGQGLEFLIYFQGNSAPDKSGLPSDRFSAERTGGSVSTLTIQRTQQEDSAVYLCASSLVDRYEQYFGPGTRLTVT.

The table lists this clonotype with a few counts. The V gene is TRBV15, the J gene TRBJ2-1; 11 bases match TRBD2. Losses at the gene ends were 2 bases for V and 10 bases for J; bases not matched to a gene: 7. From germline, CDR1 is LNHNV and CDR2 YYDKDF (reference sequence). The CDR3 loop spans 15 amino acids. This chain's CDR3 is CATSRLAGGPQEQFF. CDR3 nucleotide sequence: TGTGCCACCAGCAGACTAGCGGGAGGACCTCAGGAGCAGTTCTTC.